Presented here are 28 T cell receptor beta chains from one specimen sequenced in a study of CD8 T cells in Susac syndrome. Roughly 0.5 to 1 ug RNA was reverse transcribed with random hexamers. One entry per CDR3 protein, called by TCRdb with MiXCR from the immunoSEQ multiplex PCR reads. The sample has 140,000 to 150,000 distinct CDR3 sequences, roughly 94% seen once; the top ten hold 0.075% to 0.1%. Sequencing was done on a sample of CD4+ T cells from PBMCs. These receptors originate from a human donor in good health.

In its sample, this clonotype was seen once. The rearrangement uses TRBV2 and TRBJ2-6, with D possibly called TRBD1 or TRBD2 (6 bases each). The germline gives CDR1 SNHLY, CDR2 FYNNEI. V shed 5 bases and J shed 1 base, with 9 bases lying between them. The CDR3 runs to 15 residues. The CDR3 nucleotides read TGTGCCAGCAGTCAGGGGAGGTCTGGGGCCAACGTCCTGACTTTC. Translation: CASSQGRSGANVLTF.

CDR3: CASSARQGVGNQPQHF. CDR3 in DNA: TGTGCCAGCAGCGCGAGACAGGGAGTTGGCAATCAGCCCCAGCATTTT. The rearrangement uses TRBV12-3 or TRBV12-4 and TRBJ1-5; TRBD1 matches 7 bases. The CDR3 totals 16 residues. V lost 6 bases, J lost 2 bases, and 10 bases stayed unmatched.

V gene TRBV28 combines with J gene TRBJ2-2; D is undetermined. V was trimmed by 10 bases and J by 5 bases, leaving 8 bases between them. This CDR3 has 11 residues. Germline lookup yields CDR1 MDHEN and CDR2 SYDVKM. The CDR3 DNA reads as TGTGCCACCGGCAGGACCGGGGAGCTGTTTTTT. It is translated as CATGRTGELFF.

The chain has TRBV3-1 and TRBJ2-4; no firm D call. The CDR3 totals 15 residues. With 2 bases removed from V and 1 base from J, the gap between germline ends came to 9 bases. Germline V gene sequence: CDR1 LGHDT, CDR2 YNNKEL (reference sequence). Written as DNA, the CDR3 is TGTGCCAGCAGCCAAAGTGAAACGGCCAAAAACATTCAGTACTTC. Translated: CASSQSETAKNIQYF.

The chain joins TRBV18 to TRBJ2-5; TRBD1 or TRBD2 may be the D gene (5 bases each). V was pared by 3 bases and J by 2 bases, with 10 bases between. Germline V CDR1 and CDR2: KGHSH, LQKENI. The CDR3 sequence is 14 residues long. In DNA form, the CDR3 reads TGTGCCAGCTCACCGGGAGACAGACAAGAGACCCAGTACTTC. Protein sequence: CASSPGDRQETQYF.

The chain uses TRBV5-6 and TRBJ2-7, with D maybe TRBD2 (7 bases). The V gene lost 0 bases and the J gene lost 2 bases, with 15 bases spanning the gap. This CDR3 has 16 amino acids. Per germline, CDR1 SGHDT and CDR2 YYEEEE. The CDR3 nucleotides read TGTGCCAGCAGCTTGGATCCCGGGGGGCTCCCCTACGAGCAGTACTTC. It yields the protein CASSLDPGGLPYEQYF.

The rearrangement links TRBV7-9 to TRBJ2-7; no firm D call. The CDR3 loop spans 11 amino acids. Germline CDR1 and CDR2: SEHNR and FQNEAQ (reference sequence). The V gene lost 5 bases and the J gene lost 0 bases, with 2 bases spanning the gap. The CDR3 here is CASSPSYEQYF. CDR3 DNA sequence: TGTGCCAGCAGCCCCTCCTACGAGCAGTACTTC.

The CDR3 spells CASSLIADRPGGYTF. Written as DNA, the CDR3 is TGTGCCAGCAGTTTAATCGCGGACAGACCCGGCGGCTACACCTTC. The rearrangement links TRBV27 to TRBJ1-2, with D perhaps matching TRBD1 (6 bases). Trimming left V 2 bases short and J 8 bases short, with 18 bases between. Germline CDR1 and CDR2: MNHEY and SMNVEV (reference sequence). This CDR3 region has 15 residues.

The gene calls are TRBV12-3 or TRBV12-4 and TRBJ2-1; D is undetermined. There are 13 residues in the CDR3. The V and J ends lost 4 bases and 7 bases respectively, with 11 bases between them. In DNA form, the CDR3 reads TGTGCCAGCAGTTCCGCCTTTAGGAATGAGCAGTTCTTC. Translated: CASSSAFRNEQFF.

The rearrangement joins TRBV20-1 to TRBJ2-7; 7 bases align to TRBD1. Per germline, CDR1 DFQATT and CDR2 SNEGSKA (reference sequence). J gave up 6 bases and V 5 bases, and 10 bases lay outside the gene matches. The CDR3 loop spans 13 amino acids. The CDR3 loop reads CSAARRGMSEQYF. Written as DNA, the CDR3 is TGCAGTGCTGCTCGCAGGGGGATGAGCGAGCAGTACTTC.

This chain joins TRBV4-1 and TRBJ1-5, with 9 bases identical to TRBD1. Unmatched junction bases numbered 7, after V lost 1 base and J lost 0 bases. CDR3 length equals 18 residues. Germline V gene lookup returns CDR1 MGHRA and CDR2 YSYEKL. CDR3 in DNA: TGCGCCAGCAGCCAAGTTTCCTCGACAGGGGGTAGCAATCAGCCCCAGCATTTT. Translating gives CASSQVSSTGGSNQPQHF.

This chain links TRBV20-1 with TRBJ1-5; a possible D gene is TRBD1 (5 bases). The CDR3 covers 13 residues. Germline V gene data show CDR1 as DFQATT and CDR2 as SNEGSKA (reference sequence). The ends were cut back, 5 bases at V and 6 bases at J, with 14 bases in the middle. The DNA for the CDR3 is TGCAGTGCTGAAGCAGGGTACCGTCAGCCCCAGCATTTT. Translating gives CSAEAGYRQPQHF.

The chain uses TRBV7-2 and TRBJ2-3, with 11 bases fitting TRBD1. The CDR3 length is 14 residues. In germline, CDR1 is SGHTA, CDR2 FQGNSA. The trim removed 6 bases at V and 5 bases at J, leaving 4 bases unmatched. CDR3 DNA sequence: TGTGCCAGCAGGGACAGGGGGCGAGGAGATACGCAGTATTTT. This codes for CASRDRGRGDTQYF.

This clonotype was seen a single time. This rearrangement joins TRBV20-1 to TRBJ2-4; possibly TRBD1 or TRBD2 for D (5 bases each). The germline V gene has CDR1 DFQATT and CDR2 SNEGSKA (reference sequence). V lost 5 bases, J lost 8 bases, and 16 bases lay in between. This CDR3 is 13 amino acids long. CDR3 sequence: CSALGTAADIQYF. The CDR3 nucleotides are TGCAGTGCTCTCGGGACCGCGGCGGACATTCAGTACTTC.

This rearrangement joins TRBV24-1 to TRBJ2-5; 9 nucleotides align to TRBD1. The CDR3 is 15 amino acids. The trim removed 2 bases at V and 3 bases at J, leaving 3 bases unmatched. CDR1 and CDR2 from the germline V gene are KGHDR and SFDVKD. The CDR3 nucleotides are TGTGCCACCAGTGATTCGACAGGGGGGAAAGAGACCCAGTACTTC. Its translation: CATSDSTGGKETQYF.

The chain employs TRBV11-2 and TRBJ2-1; 7 positions agree with TRBD2. The CDR3 has 16 residues. Germline CDR1 and CDR2: SGHAT and FQNNGV. With 7 bases clipped from V and 2 bases from J, the junction kept 11 bases outside the gene matches. The CDR3 region has the DNA TGTGCCAGCAATCTAGGGAGGGAGCGGCCCTACAATGAGCAGTTCTTC. Translated, it gives CASNLGRERPYNEQFF.

This chain uses TRBV12-3 or TRBV12-4 with TRBJ2-5; 11 bases are a match to TRBD2. This CDR3 region has 17 residues. The trim removed 2 bases at V and 3 bases at J, leaving 8 bases unmatched. CDR3 DNA sequence: TGTGCCAGCAGTTTATCCTTTCTAGCGGGAGGCGAAGAGACCCAGTACTTC. Protein: CASSLSFLAGGEETQYF.

This chain joins TRBV6-5 and TRBJ2-1; 10 positions match TRBD2. The CDR3 sequence is 15 residues long. The germline V gene encodes CDR1 MNHEY and CDR2 SVGAGI. J was trimmed by 7 bases and V by 2 bases; bases with no gene match: 5. CDR3 sequence: CASSYGLAGVNEQFF. Written as DNA, the CDR3 is TGTGCCAGCAGTTACGGCCTAGCGGGAGTGAATGAGCAGTTCTTC.

This clonotype was found once. The chain recombines TRBV5-4 with TRBJ2-1, with TRBD2 identical over 11 bases. Germline values: CDR1 SGHNT, CDR2 YYREEE (reference sequence). The length of the CDR3 is 14 residues. The V and J ends lost 4 bases and 5 bases, in that order; junction bases with no gene match: 2. DNA for the CDR3: TGTGCCAGCAGCCCTAGCGGGAGGCACAATGAGCAGTTCTTC. It translates to CASSPSGRHNEQFF.

This rearrangement joins TRBV20-1 to TRBJ2-7; perhaps TRBD1 as D (5 bases). V was cut by 3 bases and J by 1 base, with 7 bases left in between. This CDR3 region has 12 residues. The V gene's germline CDR1 is DFQATT and CDR2 SNEGSKA (reference sequence). This CDR3 is CSARGPSYEQYF. The CDR3 nucleotides are TGCAGTGCTAGGGGGCCTTCCTACGAGCAGTACTTC.

The chain couples TRBV7-2 to TRBJ1-2; TRBD1 matches 7 bases. CDR1 and CDR2 from the germline V gene are SGHTA and FQGNSA. CDR3 length equals 15 residues. Trimming cost V 5 bases and J 3 bases; bases outside gene matches: 9. The DNA for the CDR3 is TGTGCCAGCAGCCTCCGACAGGGCGGCCACTATGGCTACACCTTC. This gives the protein CASSLRQGGHYGYTF.

The CDR3 reads CASSQTRGLEKLFF. The CDR3 nucleotides read TGTGCCAGCAGCCAGACCCGGGGGCTTGAAAAACTGTTTTTT. The chain couples TRBV3-1 to TRBJ1-4, with D perhaps TRBD1 (6 bases). The V gene lost 3 bases and the J gene lost 7 bases, with 12 bases spanning the gap. Per germline, CDR1 LGHDT and CDR2 YNNKEL (reference sequence). CDR3 length: 14 residues. The entire variable domain, with the rest obtained from reference TRBV3-1 and TRBJ1-4, is as follows: DTAVSQTPKYLVTQMGNDKSIKCEQNLGHDTMYWYKQDSKKFLKIMFSYNNKELIINETVPNRFSPKSPDKAHLNLHINSLELGDSAVYFCASSQTRGLEKLFFGSGTQLSVL.

V gene TRBV5-1 combines with J gene TRBJ2-1, with 8 bases identical to TRBD2. From germline, CDR1 is SGHRS and CDR2 YFSETQ. J was trimmed by 7 bases and V by 0 bases; bases with no gene match: 9. The CDR3 loop spans 16 amino acids. The CDR3 sequence is CASSLGSGSAGNEQFF. CDR3 bases: TGCGCCAGCAGCTTGGGGAGCGGGAGTGCCGGGAATGAGCAGTTCTTC.

DNA of the CDR3: TGCAGTGCTAGAGAGGCTAGCGGGAAACGGGGCGCCGGGGAGCTGTTTTTT. Residues: CSAREASGKRGAGELFF. The chain links TRBV20-1 to TRBJ2-2; 9 bases match TRBD2. Germline V lookup: CDR1 DFQATT, CDR2 SNEGSKA (reference sequence). The trim removed 0 bases at V and 6 bases at J, leaving 11 bases unmatched. There are 17 residues in the CDR3.

The J gene is TRBJ1-1, the V gene TRBV12-3 or TRBV12-4; D is possibly TRBD1 (5 bases). Trimming removed 2 bases at V and 6 bases at J, with 16 bases between. The length of the CDR3 is 15 residues. In nucleotides, the CDR3 is TGTGCCAGCAGTTTAATTCGGGGGTGGAATGCTGAAGCTTTCTTT. Translation: CASSLIRGWNAEAFF.

The chain's CDR3 is CATKLAGGEQFF. The DNA for the CDR3 is TGTGCCACCAAGCTAGCGGGAGGTGAGCAGTTCTTC. The chain couples TRBV15 to TRBJ2-1; 11 nucleotides align to TRBD2. The CDR3 is made up of 12 amino acids. V dropped 7 bases and J dropped 9; count of bases not matched to a gene: 2. Looked up from germline, CDR1 is LNHNV and CDR2 is YYDKDF (reference sequence).

This clonotype has a handful of counts. The chain uses TRBV25-1 and TRBJ2-7; D remains unclear. The CDR3 covers 11 residues. Germline assignment: CDR1 MGHDK and CDR2 SYGVNS. Trimming removed 11 bases at V and 3 bases at J, with 11 bases between. CDR3 region: CASSTNYEQYF. The CDR3 coding sequence is TGTGCCTCCTCTACCAACTACGAGCAGTACTTC.

The DNA of the CDR3 is TGTGCCAGCACTCGGGGGATCCAAGAGACCCAGTACTTC. It codes for CASTRGIQETQYF. The rearrangement links TRBV3-1 to TRBJ2-5, with TRBD2 as a possible D gene (6 bases). Germline V CDR1 and CDR2: LGHDT, YNNKEL (reference sequence). The V and J ends lost 7 bases and 1 base respectively, with 10 bases between them. The CDR3 totals 13 residues.